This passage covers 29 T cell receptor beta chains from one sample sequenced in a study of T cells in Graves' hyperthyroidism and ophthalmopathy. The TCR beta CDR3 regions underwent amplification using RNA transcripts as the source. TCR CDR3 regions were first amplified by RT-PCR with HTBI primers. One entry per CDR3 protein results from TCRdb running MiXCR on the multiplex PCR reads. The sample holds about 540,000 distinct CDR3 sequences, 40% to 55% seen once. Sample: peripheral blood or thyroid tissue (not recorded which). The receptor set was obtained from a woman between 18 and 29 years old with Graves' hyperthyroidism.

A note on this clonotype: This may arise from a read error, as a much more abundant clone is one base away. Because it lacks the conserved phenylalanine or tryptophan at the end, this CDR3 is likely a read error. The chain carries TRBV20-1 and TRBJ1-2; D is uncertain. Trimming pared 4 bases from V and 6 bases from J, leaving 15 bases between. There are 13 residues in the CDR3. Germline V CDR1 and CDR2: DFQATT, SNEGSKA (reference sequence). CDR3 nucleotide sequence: TGCAGTGCTATACTCCGCGCCCGCGATGGCTACACCTCC. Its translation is CSAILRARDGYTS.

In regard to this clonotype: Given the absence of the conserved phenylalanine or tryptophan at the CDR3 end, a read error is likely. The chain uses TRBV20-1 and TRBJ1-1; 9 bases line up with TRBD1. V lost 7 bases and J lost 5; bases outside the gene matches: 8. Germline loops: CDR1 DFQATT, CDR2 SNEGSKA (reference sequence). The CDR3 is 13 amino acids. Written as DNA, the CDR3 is TGCAGTGAACGGACAGGGGCAGGAACTGAAGCTTTCTCT. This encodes CSERTGAGTEAFS.

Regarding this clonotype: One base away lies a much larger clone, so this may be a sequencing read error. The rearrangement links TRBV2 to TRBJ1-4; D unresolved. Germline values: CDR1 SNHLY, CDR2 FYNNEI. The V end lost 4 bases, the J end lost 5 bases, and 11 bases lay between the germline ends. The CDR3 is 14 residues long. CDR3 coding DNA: TGTGCCAGCAGTGGGAACCGCATCAATGAAAAACTGTTTTTT. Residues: CASSGNRINEKLFF. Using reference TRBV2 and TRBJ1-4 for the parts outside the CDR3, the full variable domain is EPEVTQTPSHQVTQMGQEVILRCVPISNHLYFYWYRQILGQKVEFLVSFYNNEISEKSEIFDDQFSVERPDGSNFTLKIRSTKLEDSAMYFCASSGNRINEKLFFGSGTQLSVL.

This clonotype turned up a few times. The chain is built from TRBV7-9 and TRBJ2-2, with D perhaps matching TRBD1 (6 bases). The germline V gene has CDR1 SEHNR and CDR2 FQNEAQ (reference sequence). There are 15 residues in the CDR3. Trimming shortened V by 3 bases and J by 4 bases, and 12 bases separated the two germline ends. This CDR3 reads CASSFQGSSTGELFF. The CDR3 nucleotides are TGTGCCAGCAGCTTTCAGGGGTCGAGCACCGGGGAGCTGTTTTTT.

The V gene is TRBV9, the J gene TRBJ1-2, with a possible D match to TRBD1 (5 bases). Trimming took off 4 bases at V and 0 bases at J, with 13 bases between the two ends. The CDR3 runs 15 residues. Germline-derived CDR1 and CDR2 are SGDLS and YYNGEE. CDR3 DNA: TGTGCCAGCAGCACCAGCGGGGGGGCTAACTATGGCTACACCTTC. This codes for CASSTSGGANYGYTF.

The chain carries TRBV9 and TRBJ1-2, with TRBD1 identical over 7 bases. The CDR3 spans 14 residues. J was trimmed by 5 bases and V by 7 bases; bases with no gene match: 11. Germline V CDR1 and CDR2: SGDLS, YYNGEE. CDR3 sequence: CASSPLTGLYGYTF. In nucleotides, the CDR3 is TGTGCCAGCTCACCGTTGACAGGGTTATATGGCTACACCTTC.

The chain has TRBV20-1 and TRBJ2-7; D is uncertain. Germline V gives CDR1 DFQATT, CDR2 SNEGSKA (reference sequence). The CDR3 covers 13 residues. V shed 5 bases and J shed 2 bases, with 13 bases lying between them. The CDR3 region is CSASLLETYEQYF. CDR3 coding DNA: TGCAGTGCTTCTTTATTAGAAACCTACGAGCAGTACTTC.

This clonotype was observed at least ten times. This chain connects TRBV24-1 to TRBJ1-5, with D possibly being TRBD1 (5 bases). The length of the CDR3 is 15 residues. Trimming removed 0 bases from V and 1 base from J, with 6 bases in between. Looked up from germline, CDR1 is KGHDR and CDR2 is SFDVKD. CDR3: CATSDLGASNQPQHF. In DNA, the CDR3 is TGTGCCACCAGTGATTTGGGGGCGAGCAATCAGCCCCAGCATTTT.

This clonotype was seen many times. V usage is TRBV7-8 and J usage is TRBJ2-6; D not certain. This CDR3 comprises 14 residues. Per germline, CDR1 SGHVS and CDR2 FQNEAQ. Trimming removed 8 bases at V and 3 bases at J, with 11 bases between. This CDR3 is CASRAGLGANVLTF. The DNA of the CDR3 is TGTGCCAGCCGCGCAGGTCTTGGGGCCAACGTCCTGACTTTC.

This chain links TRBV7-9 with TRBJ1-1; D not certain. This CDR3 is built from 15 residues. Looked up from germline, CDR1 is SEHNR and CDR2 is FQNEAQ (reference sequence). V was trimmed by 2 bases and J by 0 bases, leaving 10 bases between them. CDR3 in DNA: TGTGCCAGCAGCTTATTCCGGCAGTTGAACACTGAAGCTTTCTTT. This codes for CASSLFRQLNTEAFF.

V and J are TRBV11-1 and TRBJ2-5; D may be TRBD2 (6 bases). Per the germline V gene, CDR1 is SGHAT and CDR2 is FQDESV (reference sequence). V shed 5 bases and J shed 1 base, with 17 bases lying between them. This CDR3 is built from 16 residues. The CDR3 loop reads CASSQGLRDAQETQYF. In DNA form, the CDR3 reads TGTGCCAGCAGCCAAGGCCTGCGGGACGCCCAAGAGACCCAGTACTTC.

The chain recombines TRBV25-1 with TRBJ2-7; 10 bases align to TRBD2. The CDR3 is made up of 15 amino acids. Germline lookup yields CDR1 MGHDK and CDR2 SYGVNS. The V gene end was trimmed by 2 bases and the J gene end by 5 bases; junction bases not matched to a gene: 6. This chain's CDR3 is CASSEGASGSDEQYF. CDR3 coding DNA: TGTGCCAGCAGTGAAGGGGCTAGCGGGAGTGACGAGCAGTACTTC.

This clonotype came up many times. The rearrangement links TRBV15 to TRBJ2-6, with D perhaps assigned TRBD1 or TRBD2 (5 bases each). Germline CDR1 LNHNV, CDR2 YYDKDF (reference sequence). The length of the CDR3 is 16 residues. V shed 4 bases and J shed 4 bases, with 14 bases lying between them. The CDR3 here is CATSTTGEGGANVLTF. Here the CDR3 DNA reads TGTGCCACCAGCACAACAGGAGAGGGGGGGGCCAACGTCCTGACTTTC.

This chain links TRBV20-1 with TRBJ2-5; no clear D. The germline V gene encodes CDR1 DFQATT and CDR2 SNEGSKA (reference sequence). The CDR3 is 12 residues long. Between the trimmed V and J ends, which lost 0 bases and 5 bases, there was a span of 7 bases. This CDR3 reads CSAREDVETQYF. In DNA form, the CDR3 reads TGCAGTGCTAGAGAGGACGTCGAGACCCAGTACTTC.

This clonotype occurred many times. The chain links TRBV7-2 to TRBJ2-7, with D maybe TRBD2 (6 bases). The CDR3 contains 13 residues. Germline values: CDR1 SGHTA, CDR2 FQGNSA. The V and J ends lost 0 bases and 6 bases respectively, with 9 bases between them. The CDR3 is CASSLAEGSEQYF. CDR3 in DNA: TGTGCCAGCAGCTTAGCGGAGGGGTCCGAGCAGTACTTC. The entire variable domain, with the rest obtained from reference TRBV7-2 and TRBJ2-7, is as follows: GAGVSQSPSNKVTEKGKDVELRCDPISGHTALYWYRQSLGQGLEFLIYFQGNSAPDKSGLPSDRFSAERTGGSVSTLTIQRTQQEDSAVYLCASSLAEGSEQYFGPGTRLTVT.

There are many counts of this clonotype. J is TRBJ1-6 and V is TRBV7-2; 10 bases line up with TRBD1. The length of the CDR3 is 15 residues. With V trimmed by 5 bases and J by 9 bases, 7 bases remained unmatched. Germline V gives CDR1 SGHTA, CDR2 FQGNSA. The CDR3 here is CASSDRTGGFSPLHF. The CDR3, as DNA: TGTGCCAGCAGCGATCGGACAGGGGGATTTTCACCCCTCCACTTT.

The CDR3 spells CASSPTGIRETQYF. Here the CDR3 DNA reads TGTGCCAGCTCACCGACAGGGATTCGAGAGACCCAGTACTTC. The chain is built from TRBV18 and TRBJ2-5, with TRBD1 matching 7 bases. The junction had 5 bases not matched to a gene; V was cut back by 3 bases and J by 4 bases. Germline CDR1 reads KGHSH; CDR2 reads LQKENI. The CDR3 covers 14 residues.

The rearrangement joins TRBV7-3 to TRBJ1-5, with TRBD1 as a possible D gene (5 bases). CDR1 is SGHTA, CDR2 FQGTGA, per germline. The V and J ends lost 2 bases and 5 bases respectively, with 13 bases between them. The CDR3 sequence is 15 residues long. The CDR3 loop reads CASSLGRGTHQPQHF. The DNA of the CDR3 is TGTGCCAGCAGCTTAGGCAGAGGGACCCATCAGCCCCAGCATTTT.

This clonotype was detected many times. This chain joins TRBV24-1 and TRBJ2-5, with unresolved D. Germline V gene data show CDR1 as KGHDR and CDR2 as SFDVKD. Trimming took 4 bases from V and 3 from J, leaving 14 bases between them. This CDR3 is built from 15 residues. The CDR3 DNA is TGTGCCACCAGTGACGTAGGGTCAGGAAAAGAGACCCAGTACTTC. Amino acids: CATSDVGSGKETQYF.

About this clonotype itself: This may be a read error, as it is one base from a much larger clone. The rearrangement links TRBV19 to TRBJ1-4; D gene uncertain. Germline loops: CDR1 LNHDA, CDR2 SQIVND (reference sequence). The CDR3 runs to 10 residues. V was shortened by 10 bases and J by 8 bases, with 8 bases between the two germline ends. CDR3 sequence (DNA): TGTGCCAATAAGCAGGAAAAACTGTTTTTT. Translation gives CANKQEKLFF.

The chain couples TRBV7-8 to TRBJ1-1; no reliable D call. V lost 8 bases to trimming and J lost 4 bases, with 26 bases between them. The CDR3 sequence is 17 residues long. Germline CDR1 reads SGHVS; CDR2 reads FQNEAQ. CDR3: CASSRQTLTVRGTEAFF. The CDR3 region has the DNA TGTGCCAGCTCACGTCAGACTTTGACGGTCCGTGGCACTGAAGCTTTCTTT. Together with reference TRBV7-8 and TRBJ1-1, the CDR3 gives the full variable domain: GAGVSQSPRYKVAKRGQDVALRCDPISGHVSLFWYQQALGQGPEFLTYFQNEAQLDKSGLPSDRFFAERPEGSVSTLKIQRTQQEDSAVYLCASSRQTLTVRGTEAFFGQGTRLTVV.

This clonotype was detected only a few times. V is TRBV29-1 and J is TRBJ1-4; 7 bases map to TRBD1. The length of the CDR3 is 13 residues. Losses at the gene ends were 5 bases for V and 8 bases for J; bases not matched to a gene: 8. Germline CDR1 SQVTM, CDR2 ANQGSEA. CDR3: CSVWEGANEKLFF. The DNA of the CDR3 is TGCAGCGTTTGGGAGGGGGCGAACGAAAAACTGTTTTTT. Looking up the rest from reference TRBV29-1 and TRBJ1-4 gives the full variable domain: SAVISQKPSRDICQRGTSLTIQCQVDSQVTMMFWYRQQPGQSLTLIATANQGSEATYESGFVIDKFPISRPNLTFSTLTVSNMSPEDSSIYLCSVWEGANEKLFFGSGTQLSVL.

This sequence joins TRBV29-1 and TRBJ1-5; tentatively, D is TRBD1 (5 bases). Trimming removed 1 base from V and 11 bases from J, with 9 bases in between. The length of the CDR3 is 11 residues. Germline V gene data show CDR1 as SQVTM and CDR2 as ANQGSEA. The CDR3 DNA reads TGCAGCGTTGAAGTGGGGGAGACCCAGCATTTT. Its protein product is CSVEVGETQHF.

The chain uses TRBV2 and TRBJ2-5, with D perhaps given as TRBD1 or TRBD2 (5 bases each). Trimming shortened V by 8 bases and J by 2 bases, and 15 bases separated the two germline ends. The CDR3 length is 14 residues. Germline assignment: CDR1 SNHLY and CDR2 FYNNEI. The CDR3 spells CASVRGRRQETQYF. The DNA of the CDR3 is TGTGCCAGCGTGAGGGGACGGCGGCAAGAGACCCAGTACTTC.

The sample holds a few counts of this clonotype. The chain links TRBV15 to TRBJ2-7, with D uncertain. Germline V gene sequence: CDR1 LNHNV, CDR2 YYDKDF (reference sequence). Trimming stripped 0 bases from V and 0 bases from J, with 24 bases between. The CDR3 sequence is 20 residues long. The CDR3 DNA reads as TGTGCCACCAGCAGAGATCCCCCTCACGTCCCGGGCAGGATCTCCTACGAGCAGTACTTC. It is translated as CATSRDPPHVPGRISYEQYF.

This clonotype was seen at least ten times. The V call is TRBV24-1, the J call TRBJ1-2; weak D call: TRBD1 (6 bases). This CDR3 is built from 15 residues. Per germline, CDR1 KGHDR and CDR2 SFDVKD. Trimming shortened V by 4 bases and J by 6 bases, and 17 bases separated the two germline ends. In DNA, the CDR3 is TGTGCCACCAGTGAGTCCACAGGGAGTCCTAATGGCTACACCTTC. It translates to CATSESTGSPNGYTF.

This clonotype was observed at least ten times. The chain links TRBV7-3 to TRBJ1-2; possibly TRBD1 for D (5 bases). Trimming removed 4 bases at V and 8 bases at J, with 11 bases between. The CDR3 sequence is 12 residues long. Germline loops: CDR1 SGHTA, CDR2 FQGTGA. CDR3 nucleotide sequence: TGTGCCAGCAGCTCCGACCGGGGGGGCTACACCTTC. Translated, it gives CASSSDRGGYTF.

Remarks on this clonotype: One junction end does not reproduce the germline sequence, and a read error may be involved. CDR3 bases: TGTGCCAGCAATCCCTGGGCGGGAGAGGGGGAGCAGTACTTC. Residues: CASNPWAGEGEQYF. The chain is built from TRBV5-1 and TRBJ2-7; TRBD2 agrees at 7 bases. This CDR3 spans 14 amino acids. Germline V gives CDR1 SGHRS, CDR2 YFSETQ. The full variable domain, completed using reference TRBV5-1 and TRBJ2-7, is KAGVTQTPRYLIKTRGQQVTLSCSPISGHRSVSWYQQTPGQGLQFLFEYFSETQRNKGNFPGRFSGRQFSNSRSEMNVSTLELGDSALYLCASNPWAGEGEQYFGPGTRLTVT.

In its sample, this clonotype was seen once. The CDR3 loop is CASSEQGSYTF. The CDR3 region has the DNA TGTGCCAGTAGTGAACAGGGTTCCTACACCTTC. J is TRBJ1-2 and V is TRBV19; D may be TRBD1 (6 bases). Trimming stripped 5 bases from V and 10 bases from J, with 11 bases between. The CDR3 has 11 amino acids. Per the germline V gene, CDR1 is LNHDA and CDR2 is SQIVND (reference sequence).